The 20 T cell receptor beta chains reported below all come from one sample, sequenced in a study of cytomegalovirus exposure and HLA in healthy donors. Researchers ran the PCR with 60 Vbeta and 13 Jbeta primers. The table came from immunoSEQ multiplex PCR; TCRdb's copy has only in-frame clones and leaves some out. The repertoire consists of approximately 87,000 clones, with 80% to 85% occurring once and the leading ten covering approximately 3.9%. Material for sequencing was PBMCs. These TCRs come from a woman between 65 and 79 years old in good health and CMV-seropositive.

The chain links TRBV2 to TRBJ2-5; D might be TRBD2 (6 bases). Germline values: CDR1 SNHLY, CDR2 FYNNEI. This CDR3 is built from 13 residues. V was clipped by 5 bases and J by 2 bases, with 9 bases between them. The CDR3 DNA reads TGTGCCAGCAGTCAGGGACTGCAAGAGACCCAGTACTTC. Translated: CASSQGLQETQYF.

This clone occurred once. Different DNA sequences within this sample yield the same CDR3. The chain carries TRBV6-1 and TRBJ2-7; perhaps TRBD1 as D (6 bases). The V and J ends lost 2 bases and 3 bases respectively, with 17 bases between them. The CDR3 extends over 16 amino acids. Germline CDR1 is MNHNS and CDR2 is SASEGT. The CDR3 spells CASSESLTDSHYEQYF. As DNA, the CDR3 is TGTGCCAGCAGTGAATCTCTGACGGACAGCCACTACGAGCAGTACTTC.

V is TRBV6-4 and J is TRBJ2-7; 14 nucleotides agree with TRBD2. Germline CDR1 and CDR2: MRHNA and SNTAGT. V was pared by 2 bases and J by 4 bases, with 1 base of the junction left unmatched. The CDR3 runs to 15 residues. CDR3 protein: CASSDRTSGRYEQYF. The DNA of the CDR3 is TGTGCCAGCAGTGACCGGACTAGCGGGAGGTACGAGCAGTACTTC.

The V gene is TRBV7-2, the J gene TRBJ2-1, with a possible D match to TRBD2 (5 bases). Per germline, CDR1 SGHTA and CDR2 FQGNSA. The V end lost 4 bases, the J end lost 0 bases, and 13 bases lay between the germline ends. The CDR3 loop spans 16 amino acids. CDR3 loop: CASSSQSGISYNEQFF. The CDR3 coding sequence is TGTGCCAGCAGCTCCCAGTCGGGGATCTCCTACAATGAGCAGTTCTTC.

This clone showed up just once. The chain has TRBV7-2 and TRBJ2-5, with 9 bases identical to TRBD1. The J call is in doubt because the DNA end fits TRBJ2-7 better. Germline values: CDR1 SGHTA, CDR2 FQGNSA. CDR3 length: 15 residues. As DNA, the CDR3 is TGTGCCAGCAGCTTAGGGGTGGGACAGGGTTACGAGCAGTACTTC. This encodes CASSLGVGQGYEQYF.

This clone came up a few times. This chain connects TRBV5-1 to TRBJ2-6, with TRBD1 matching over 8 bases. CDR3 length: 18 residues. CDR1 is SGHRS and CDR2 is YFSETQ in the germline V gene. The J segment lost 0 bases and the V segment lost 3 bases, leaving 8 bases of the junction unmatched. CDR3 residues: CASSWGTGSISGANVLTF. The CDR3 region has the DNA TGCGCCAGCAGCTGGGGGACAGGTTCGATCTCTGGGGCCAACGTCCTGACTTTC.

The chain carries TRBV6-1 and TRBJ2-7; 7 bases are a match to TRBD2. Germline CDR1 and CDR2: MNHNS and SASEGT. The V and J ends lost 2 bases and 1 base, in that order; junction bases with no gene match: 8. This CDR3 comprises 16 residues. This CDR3 reads CASSEFVASGSYEQYF. Written as DNA, the CDR3 is TGTGCCAGCAGTGAATTCGTGGCTAGCGGATCCTACGAGCAGTACTTC.

The chain is built from TRBV20-1 and TRBJ2-1; no clear D gene. The germline V gene has CDR1 DFQATT and CDR2 SNEGSKA (reference sequence). This CDR3 has 10 amino acids. The V gene lost 6 bases and the J gene lost 3 bases, with 3 bases spanning the gap. As DNA, the CDR3 is TGCAGTGCCAACTACAATGAGCAGTTCTTC. It translates to CSANYNEQFF.

The CDR3 coding sequence is TGCGCCAGGGCCTCCGGAGGGGAGACCCAGTACTTC. Translation gives CARASGGETQYF. This chain joins TRBV5-1 and TRBJ2-5, with a possible D match to TRBD2 (6 bases). Germline CDR1 and CDR2: SGHRS and YFSETQ. This CDR3 comprises 12 residues. Trimming removed 8 bases from V and 5 bases from J, with 13 bases in between.

In DNA, the CDR3 is TGCAGCGTTGGGACTGGGACCTACGAGCAGTACTTC. Its protein is CSVGTGTYEQYF. The chain links TRBV29-1 to TRBJ2-7; TRBD2 is a possible D gene (5 bases). Deletions cut 4 bases from V and 2 bases from J, with 9 bases between. The CDR3 loop spans 12 amino acids. From germline, CDR1 is SQVTM and CDR2 ANQGSEA.

The CDR3 nucleotides read TGTGCCAGCAGCGTACGGGGGGTGGGCGAGCAGTACTTC. Its translation is CASSVRGVGEQYF. The chain is built from TRBV7-2 and TRBJ2-7, with TRBD2 identical over 7 bases. The J segment lost 6 bases and the V segment lost 5 bases, leaving 7 bases of the junction unmatched. The CDR3 contains 13 residues. CDR1 and CDR2 (germline): SGHTA, FQGNSA.

The rearrangement links TRBV4-3 to TRBJ2-1; D is perhaps TRBD2 (5 bases). The CDR3 runs 17 residues. Per the germline V gene, CDR1 is LGHNA and CDR2 is YSLEER. V lost 0 bases and J 3 bases, leaving 15 bases between the germline ends. Here the CDR3 reads CASSQDRAVIDYNEQFF. In DNA form, the CDR3 reads TGCGCCAGCAGCCAAGATCGAGCGGTGATTGACTACAATGAGCAGTTCTTC.

The rearrangement links TRBV11-3 to TRBJ2-7, with a weak D call TRBD2 (5 bases). V lost 6 bases and J 7 bases, leaving 19 bases between the germline ends. Germline V gives CDR1 SGHNT, CDR2 YENEEA. There are 14 residues in the CDR3. The CDR3 reads CASRLRRYTGEQYF. DNA of the CDR3: TGTGCCAGCAGGCTGAGACGATACACGGGGGAGCAGTACTTC.

The genes are TRBV6-5 and TRBJ1-2, with D tentatively TRBD1 (6 bases). This CDR3 comprises 15 residues. Germline CDR1 MNHEY, CDR2 SVGAGI. Trimming pared 6 bases from V and 3 bases from J, leaving 17 bases between. The CDR3 region is CASRPDTGNDYGYTF. The CDR3 DNA is TGTGCCAGCAGGCCCGATACAGGGAATGACTATGGCTACACCTTC.

J is TRBJ1-4 and V is TRBV7-6, with D unclear. The CDR3 is 13 residues long. Germline V lookup: CDR1 SGHVS, CDR2 FNYEAQ. V gave up 1 base and J gave up 7 bases, with 7 bases separating them. The CDR3 protein is CASSLVNFEKLFF. CDR3 sequence (DNA): TGTGCCAGCAGCTTAGTCAACTTTGAAAAACTGTTTTTT.

The genes are TRBV9 and TRBJ1-2; TRBD1 aligns across 8 bases. This CDR3 spans 12 amino acids. Germline V gene sequence: CDR1 SGDLS, CDR2 YYNGEE. V shed 3 bases, J shed 6 bases, and the junction held 1 base outside the gene matches. CDR3 sequence reads: CASSADRDGYTF. In DNA, the CDR3 is TGTGCCAGCAGCGCGGACAGGGATGGCTACACCTTC.

The V and J genes are TRBV5-1 and TRBJ1-2; the match to TRBD1 covers 10 bases. CDR3 size: 15 residues. With 0 bases clipped from V and 3 bases from J, the junction kept 2 bases outside the gene matches. Germline assignment: CDR1 SGHRS and CDR2 YFSETQ. This CDR3 is CASSLGGTGDYGYTF. CDR3 coding DNA: TGCGCCAGCAGCTTGGGAGGGACAGGGGACTATGGCTACACCTTC. Using reference TRBV5-1 and TRBJ1-2 for the parts outside the CDR3, the full variable domain is KAGVTQTPRYLIKTRGQQVTLSCSPISGHRSVSWYQQTPGQGLQFLFEYFSETQRNKGNFPGRFSGRQFSNSRSEMNVSTLELGDSALYLCASSLGGTGDYGYTFGSGTRLTVV.

The rearrangement links TRBV23-1 to TRBJ2-1; unclear D gene. TRBV23-1 is given ORF status, its function remaining uncertain. The CDR3 length is 14 residues. The V end lost 4 bases, the J end lost 0 bases, and 7 bases lay between the germline ends. CDR3 loop: CASSRLVSYNEQFF. DNA of the CDR3: TGCGCCAGCAGTCGCCTAGTCTCCTACAATGAGCAGTTCTTC.

The rearrangement links TRBV6-5 to TRBJ2-5, with a possible D match to TRBD2 (5 bases). With 0 bases removed from V and 7 bases from J, the gap between germline ends came to 18 bases. CDR1 MNHEY and CDR2 SVGAGI come from the germline V gene. The CDR3 contains 16 residues. CDR3 region: CASSYSISPNGGTQYF. The CDR3 DNA follows: TGTGCCAGCAGTTACTCGATCAGTCCTAACGGAGGGACCCAGTACTTC.

The chain combines TRBV7-8 with TRBJ2-7; 10 bases map to TRBD2. V dropped 3 bases and J dropped 3; count of bases not matched to a gene: 8. Germline lookup yields CDR1 SGHVS and CDR2 FQNEAQ. The CDR3 runs to 16 residues. Here the CDR3 reads CASSFSSSGRNYEQYF. CDR3 coding DNA: TGTGCCAGCAGCTTTTCTTCTAGCGGGAGAAACTACGAGCAGTACTTC.